This note documents a single TCR beta chain sequence. Its cognate antigen is unknown. This sample stems from a study of long-term antiretroviral therapy in people with HIV. Version v3.0 of the immunoSEQ assay ran at survey level. Method: immunoSEQ multiplex PCR; TCRdb's copy keeps in-frame clones and lacks some. The repertoire includes 20,000 to 25,000 clones, under 90% of them detected once, and less than 8.5% sits in the top ten. In germline, CDR1 is LNHDA, CDR2 SQIVND (reference sequence). Trimming pared 2 bases from V and 1 base from J, leaving 8 bases between. The CDR3 is made up of 14 amino acids. Overall study results and limits: Controls exceeded HIV repertoires in CDR3 length range.

This specimen was unsorted PBMCs, taken 1.8 years before starting antiretroviral therapy. This chain joins TRBV19 and TRBJ1-1, with D possibly matching TRBD1 (6 bases). This sequence was found in a woman aged 25-40 years with HIV. The DNA for the CDR3 is TGTGCCAGTAGTATAAGGGGGGGGAACACTGAAGCTTTCTTT. This translates into CASSIRGGNTEAFF.